Here is one T cell receptor (beta chain) with its context. The record originates from a study of blood T cell repertoires in COVID-19. CDR3 length equals 14 residues. Germline CDR1 KGHSH, CDR2 LQKENI. Trimming pared 3 bases from V and 0 bases from J, leaving 9 bases between. The table came from immunoSEQ multiplex PCR; TCRdb's copy has only in-frame clones and leaves some out. The table records 350,000 or so clones, approximately 87% of them present only once. The sequenced sample consisted of peripheral blood. The chain recombines TRBV18 with TRBJ2-7, with D maybe TRBD1 (6 bases). The origin of this receptor is a woman aged 30 to 39 with COVID-19, enrolled during active disease. CDR3 amino acids: CASSPGQLSYEQYF. CDR3 DNA: TGTGCCAGCTCACCGGGACAACTCTCCTACGAGCAGTACTTC.